A selection of T cell receptor beta chains follows, all from one sample in a study of PD-1 blockade in mismatch repair-deficient tumors. Here immunoSEQ multiplex PCR was the method, and the copy in TCRdb shows in-frame clones only, minus some. In the table there are 35,000 to 45,000 clones, approximately 84% of which are singletons. Sample: peripheral blood, taken about 81 weeks after starting pembrolizumab. The receptors derive from an adult with mismatch repair-deficient cancer. The CDR3 runs from the conserved cysteine through the conserved F or W. D genes are given only for firm matches. Clone size appears in some rows only: once, few, many, or a class for an expanded clone.

>TRBJ2-3|TRBD2|few|TRBV15
CATSNSGGRTDTQYF
TGTGCCACCAGCAACTCGGGAGGCCGCACAGATACGCAGTATTTT
>TRBJ2-3|TRBD2|NA|TRBV5-1
CASSLGTSEDTQYF
TGCGCCAGCAGCCTCGGGACTAGCGAAGATACGCAGTATTTT
>TRBJ2-1|TRBD2|NA|TRBV19
CASSDVGTSRNEQFF
TGTGCCAGTAGTGACGTCGGGACTAGCCGGAATGAGCAGTTCTTC
>TRBJ2-3|TRBD2|NA|TRBV7-2
CASSLLAGRTDTQYF
TGTGCCAGCAGCCTTCTAGCGGGAAGGACAGATACGCAGTATTTT
>TRBJ2-3|TRBD1|few|TRBV6-4
CASSVSGTGGADTQYF
TGTGCCAGCAGTGTCTCCGGGACAGGGGGCGCAGATACGCAGTATTTT
>TRBJ2-7|NA|NA|TRBV5-1
CASSFSGSTYEQYF
TGCGCCAGCAGCTTCTCAGGGTCCACCTACGAGCAGTACTTC
>TRBJ1-5|TRBD1|NA|TRBV7-2
CASSPGGVRQPQHF
TGTGCCAGCAGCCCAGGGGGGGTCAGGCAGCCCCAGCATTTT
>TRBJ2-7|NA|few|TRBV27
CASSPSGSYEQYF
TGTGCCAGCAGTCCCTCAGGCTCCTACGAGCAGTACTTC
>TRBJ2-1|TRBD2|NA|TRBV5-1
CASSPGVLAGGGEQFF
TGCGCCAGCAGCCCTGGGGTGCTAGCGGGAGGGGGTGAGCAGTTCTTC
>TRBJ2-7|NA|NA|TRBV29-1
CSVYNSYEQYF
TGCAGCGTCTACAACTCCTACGAGCAGTACTTC
>TRBJ2-3|TRBD2|once|TRBV5-1
CASSLLSGSTDTQYF
TGCGCCAGCAGCTTGCTTAGCGGGAGCACAGATACGCAGTATTTT
>TRBJ2-1|NA|NA|TRBV10-2
CASRGFNEQFF
TGCGCCAGCAGAGGGTTCAATGAGCAGTTCTTC
>TRBJ1-4|NA|NA|TRBV4-1
CASSPVMDGGLFF
TGCGCCAGCAGTCCGGTTATGGATGGCGGACTGTTTTTT
>TRBJ1-1|TRBD1|NA|TRBV11-2
CASSRTGGTEAFF
TGTGCCAGCAGCCGGACAGGGGGCACTGAAGCTTTCTTT
>TRBJ2-2|TRBD1|NA|TRBV4-1
CASSQGQGSTGELFF
TGCGCCAGCAGCCAAGGACAGGGTAGCACCGGGGAGCTGTTTTTT
>TRBJ2-7|NA|once|TRBV29-1
CSVIGVAVYEQYF
TGCAGCGTTATTGGGGTAGCGGTCTACGAGCAGTACTTC
>TRBJ2-1|TRBD2|NA|TRBV5-4
CASSTGTSDNEQFF
TGTGCCAGCAGTACCGGGACTAGTGACAATGAGCAGTTCTTC
>TRBJ2-3|TRBD1|NA|TRBV7-3
CASSFRGDRNTDTQYF
TGTGCCAGCAGCTTCAGGGGGGACAGGAACACAGATACGCAGTATTTT
>TRBJ2-3|TRBD2|NA|TRBV11-3
CASSSSTSGSSDTQYF
TGTGCCAGCAGCTCATCAACTAGCGGGAGCTCGGATACGCAGTATTTT
>TRBJ2-7|NA|NA|TRBV5-1
CASRPGRGSSYEQYF
TGCGCCAGCAGACCCGGGCGCGGAAGCTCCTACGAGCAGTACTTC
>TRBJ2-5|NA|NA|TRBV5-1
CASSLLWGYQETQYF
TGCGCCAGCAGCTTGTTGTGGGGGTACCAAGAGACCCAGTACTTC
>TRBJ2-5|TRBD2|NA|TRBV11-3
CASSLVLAGYQETQYF
TGTGCCAGCAGCTTAGTCCTAGCGGGGTACCAAGAGACCCAGTACTTC
>TRBJ1-3|NA|NA|TRBV2
CASSRQTGSGNTIYF
TGTGCCAGCAGTCGTCAAACAGGGTCTGGAAACACCATATATTTT
>TRBJ2-1|TRBD1|NA|TRBV5-1
CASSSGQSNEQFF
TGCGCCAGCAGCTCGGGACAGAGCAATGAGCAGTTCTTC
>TRBJ1-4|TRBD1|NA|TRBV6-5
CASSYRTGQNEKLFF
TGTGCCAGCAGTTACCGGACAGGGCAAAATGAAAAACTGTTTTTT
>TRBJ1-1|NA|NA|TRBV7-2
CASSFNWGNEAFF
TGTGCCAGCAGCTTTAATTGGGGGAATGAAGCTTTCTTT
>TRBJ1-3|NA|NA|TRBV7-8
CASSLGQTPGNTIYF
TGTGCCAGCAGCTTAGGACAGACCCCGGGAAACACCATATATTTT
>TRBJ2-1|NA|NA|TRBV4-3
CASSQFVWGSNEQFF
TGCGCCAGCAGCCAATTTGTTTGGGGGAGCAATGAGCAGTTCTTC
>TRBJ1-5|NA|NA|TRBV6-1
CASSNVHSNQPQHF
TGTGCCAGCAGTAACGTGCATAGCAATCAGCCCCAGCATTTT
>TRBJ2-1|TRBD2|NA|TRBV7-3
CASSLGPSGVVNEQFF
TGTGCCAGCAGCTTAGGTCCTAGCGGGGTAGTCAATGAGCAGTTCTTC
>TRBJ2-2|NA|NA|TRBV7-9
CASSSPYGRGNTGELFF
TGTGCCAGCAGCTCCCCTTACGGCAGGGGAAACACCGGGGAGCTGTTTTTT
>TRBJ1-1|NA|NA|TRBV5-1
CASSSQGPNTEAFF
TGCGCCAGCAGTTCCCAGGGGCCGAACACTGAAGCTTTCTTT
>TRBJ2-1|TRBD2|NA|TRBV9
CASSVRGDLERETAYNEQFF
TGTGCCAGCAGCGTAAGGGGGGATTTGGAGCGGGAGACTGCCTACAATGAGCAGTTCTTC
>TRBJ1-2|NA|few|TRBV19
CAVRDYGYTF
TGTGCCGTCCGGGACTATGGCTACACCTTC
>TRBJ1-4|TRBD1|NA|TRBV11-2
CASSPGLAGGAEKLFF
TGTGCCAGCAGCCCGGGTTTGGCAGGGGGCGCAGAAAAACTGTTTTTT
>TRBJ2-3|TRBD2|NA|TRBV7-8
CASSPWAGGASDTQYF
TGTGCCAGCAGCCCGTGGGCCGGGGGGGCTTCAGATACGCAGTATTTT
>TRBJ1-1|NA|NA|TRBV27
CASSLSRAAATEAFF
TGTGCCAGCAGTTTATCACGGGCGGCAGCCACTGAAGCTTTCTTT
>TRBJ2-2|NA|NA|TRBV5-1
CASSPQGGADGNTGELFF
TGCGCCAGCAGCCCTCAGGGGGGCGCAGACGGCAACACCGGGGAGCTGTTTTTT